Sequencing of this TCR beta chain was carried out in a study of blood T cell repertoires in COVID-19 (dated by TCRdb to 2018 to 2020). About the study as a whole: Samples covering the acute and convalescent phases of COVID-19 were provided by collaborators in the United States, Italy and Spain. A freely available public database, intended as a resource for researchers studying the immune response to SARS-CoV-2, is where the repertoires were released. The material from the prospective study consisted of cDNA or gDNA derived from T cells, B-cell-depleted T cells, or PBMCs. The samples were drawn from two sources: the first 160 participants of the ongoing ImmuneRACE study, and some 1,300 subjects contributed by 6 global collaborators. Subjects who had been exposed to COVID-19, were actively infected with it, or had recovered from it provided the deeply sampled blood TCRbeta repertoires that made up the dataset. Nearly every sample came with metadata listing a de-identified subject ID, COVID-19 status, age in years and sex. Where HLA class I and class II types were available, the types were taken from metadata supplied by the sample provider, not from assay-based typing.

From its cysteine to its phenylalanine, the CDR3 spans 17 amino acids. The sequence is cut down to CDR3 DNA, 51 bases in frame from base 1. Looking up the germline V gene (reference sequence) yields CDR1 GTSNPN and CDR2 SVGIG. V has 0 bases trimmed and J has 5 bases trimmed; junction bases matching no gene number 11. Beyond this particular receptor, the publication reports: The amount of clinical and demographic metadata varied by source and participant and was provided uncurated.

The collaborating institutions used their own protocols to collect whole blood in K2EDTA tubes. For TCRbeta analysis, collaborator samples were shipped as frozen whole blood, as isolated PBMCs, or as DNA extracted from either sample type. With respect to this clone: No cognate antigen has been identified for it. Nothing much larger sits one base from this clone, and base qualities are not available.

TCRbeta CDR3 regions were amplified from genomic DNA using the immunoSEQ Assay, a bias-controlled multiplex PCR. Turning to the authors' computational methods: Nucleated cell counts per sample were estimated from amplification of reference gene primers within the assay. To quantify the absolute abundance of each unique TCRbeta CDR3 rearrangement, sequence reads were collapsed and filtered. For each sample, productive Simpson clonality was calculated as the square root of Simpson's diversity index across productive rearrangements. TCRdb provides this immuneACCESS table in a form limited to in-frame rearrangements. Some clones are lacking; in checked studies, under half of them reflect an unresolved V gene, and why the rest are absent is not known. That table gives V, J and clone size, and the DNA gave D and trimming. This sample holds around 150,000 clones; 89% were observed only once. The ten largest clonotypes hold about 2.6% of the sample.

The chain is assembled from TRBV30 and TRBJ2-2; TRBD1 fits 8 bases in the junction. The sequence came from a man in his 60s with acute or convalescent COVID-19. Sequencing was done on a sample of peripheral blood. The CDR3 here reads CAWSVQGDITSTGELFF. Read as DNA, the sequence is TGTGCCTGGAGTGTACAGGGGGACATTACAAGTACCGGGGAGCTGTTTTTT.